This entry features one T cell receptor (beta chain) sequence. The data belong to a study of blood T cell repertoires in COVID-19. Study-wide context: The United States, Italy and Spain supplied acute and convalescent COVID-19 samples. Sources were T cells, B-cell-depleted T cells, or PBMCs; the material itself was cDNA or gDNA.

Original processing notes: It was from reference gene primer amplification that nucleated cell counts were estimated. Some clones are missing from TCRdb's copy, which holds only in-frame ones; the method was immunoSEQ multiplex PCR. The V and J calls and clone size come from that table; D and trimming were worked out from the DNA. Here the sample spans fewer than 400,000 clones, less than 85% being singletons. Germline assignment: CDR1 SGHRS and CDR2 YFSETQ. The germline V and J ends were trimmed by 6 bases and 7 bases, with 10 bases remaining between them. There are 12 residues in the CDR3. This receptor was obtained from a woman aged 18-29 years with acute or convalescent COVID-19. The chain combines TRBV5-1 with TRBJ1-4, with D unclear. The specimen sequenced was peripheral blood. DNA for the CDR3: TGCGCCAGCAATGCGGAGGGTGAAAAACTGTTTTTT. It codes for CASNAEGEKLFF.